This paragraph covers one TCR beta chain sequence. This entry is derived from a study of blood T cell repertoires in COVID-19. About the study: Samples came from the United States, Italy and Spain, spanning acute and convalescent COVID-19.

TCRdb's table, derived via immunoSEQ multiplex PCR, lists solely in-frame clones and lacks some. The table has about 180,000 clones, 65% to 90% seen once; the top ten hold around 15%. Germline V gene sequence: CDR1 LGHNT, CDR2 FRNRAP. The length of the CDR3 is 14 residues. The germline V and J ends were trimmed by 4 bases and 2 bases, with 10 bases remaining between them. The receptor was derived from a man aged 50 to 59 who had recovered from COVID-19. This chain uses TRBV12-5 with TRBJ2-3, with D perhaps matching TRBD2 (6 bases). Specimen: PBMCs or T cells enriched from blood (not recorded which). The chain's CDR3 is CASGSGLPTDTQYF. CDR3 nucleotide sequence: TGTGCTAGTGGTTCGGGACTCCCCACAGATACGCAGTATTTT.